Below, one T cell receptor (beta chain) is given with its context. Its antigen is not identified. V was trimmed by 8 bases and J by 2 bases, leaving 19 bases between them. This CDR3 is 17 amino acids long. Germline V gene data show CDR1 as SNHLY and CDR2 as FYNNEI. Assay used: immunoSEQ multiplex PCR; TCRdb lists only in-frame clones, some missing. The sample comprises about 610,000 clones, roughly 96% of which are singletons, and about 0.12% rests with the top ten. These data are taken from a study of shared clonotypes between healthy human individuals. Regarding the study as a whole: All-four-donor shared clonotypes had higher generation probabilities than non-shared clonotypes did. Deeper or shallower sequencing was expected to change how clonotypes are shared among donors.

As defined, naive CD8 cells were CD45RO-negative and positively selected for CCR7, with terminally differentiated effector memory CD45RA+ cells excluded. Donors were healthy HIV-negative adults without recent acute infections or vaccinations. The receptor was derived from a woman aged 25 to 45 in good health. Specimen: naive CD8+ T cells sorted from blood. The rearrangement uses TRBV2 and TRBJ2-6, with D possibly matching TRBD2 (6 bases). For the CDR3, the DNA is TGTGCCAGCCCACGGCGGGACTGGGTAACTGGGGCCAACGTCCTGACTTTC. It encodes CASPRRDWVTGANVLTF.